Listed below are T cell receptor beta chains from one sample, sequenced in a study of blood T cell repertoires in COVID-19. Profiled with immunoSEQ multiplex PCR; TCRdb holds only in-frame clones, not every one. The sample records fewer than 40,000 clones, 70% to 90% being singletons. Sequenced: peripheral blood. The receptors stem from a man aged 65 to 85 with active COVID-19. Both conserved end residues are part of each CDR3. A D gene is named only where the DNA matches it firmly. Clone size is given for some rows only: seen once, a few or many times, or a class if the clone is expanded.

j_gene: TRBJ2-7
d_gene: .
v_gene: TRBV29-1
abundance: .
CDR3nt: TGCAGCGCCAAGGGAGAATTCGAGCAGTACTTC
CDR3aa: CSAKGEFEQYF

j_gene: TRBJ2-2
d_gene: TRBD1
v_gene: TRBV5-1
abundance: few
CDR3nt: TGCGCCAGCAGCCGCTGGGACAGGAACACCGGGGAGCTGTTTTTT
CDR3aa: CASSRWDRNTGELFF

j_gene: TRBJ1-4
d_gene: TRBD1
v_gene: TRBV5-6
abundance: .
CDR3nt: TGTGCCAGCAGCTTAACAGGGGCAGAAAAACTGTTTTTT
CDR3aa: CASSLTGAEKLFF

j_gene: TRBJ2-1
d_gene: TRBD2
v_gene: TRBV5-8
abundance: .
CDR3nt: TGTGCCAGCAGCCCTAGCGGGAGGACCTACAATGAGCAGTTCTTC
CDR3aa: CASSPSGRTYNEQFF

j_gene: TRBJ2-3
d_gene: .
v_gene: TRBV7-2
abundance: .
CDR3nt: TGTGCCAGCAGCCTGGGCCTTCAATCGGCAGATACGCAGTATTTT
CDR3aa: CASSLGLQSADTQYF

j_gene: TRBJ2-4
d_gene: TRBD1
v_gene: TRBV15
abundance: .
CDR3nt: TGTGCCACCAGCAGATCCGGACAGGGGGACATTCAGTACTTC
CDR3aa: CATSRSGQGDIQYF

j_gene: TRBJ2-1
d_gene: .
v_gene: TRBV21-1
abundance: .
CDR3nt: TGTGCCAGCAGCTCAAGGGGGGGGACTAGCGGGATGGGCAATGAGCAGTTCTTC
CDR3aa: CASSSRGGTSGMGNEQFF

j_gene: TRBJ1-3
d_gene: .
v_gene: TRBV7-3
abundance: .
CDR3nt: TGTGCCAGCAGCTTAAATCCAGGGAGGGACACCATATATTTT
CDR3aa: CASSLNPGRDTIYF

j_gene: TRBJ2-1
d_gene: TRBD2
v_gene: TRBV4-2
abundance: .
CDR3nt: TGTGCCAGCAGCCAAGGTCCGGGACTACGGACATACAATGAGCAGTTCTTC
CDR3aa: CASSQGPGLRTYNEQFF

j_gene: TRBJ2-7
d_gene: .
v_gene: TRBV28
abundance: .
CDR3nt: TGTGCCAGCAGTCAATCCTACGAGCAGTACTTC
CDR3aa: CASSQSYEQYF

j_gene: TRBJ2-6
d_gene: .
v_gene: TRBV6-6
abundance: .
CDR3nt: TGTGCCAGCAGTTCCGAGGGGGTAGGGGCCAACGTCCTGACTTTC
CDR3aa: CASSSEGVGANVLTF

j_gene: TRBJ2-4
d_gene: .
v_gene: TRBV6-4
abundance: .
CDR3nt: TGTGCCAGCAGTGCTGGGGCGGGATTAATTCAGTACTTC
CDR3aa: CASSAGAGLIQYF

j_gene: TRBJ1-1
d_gene: TRBD1
v_gene: TRBV4-3
abundance: .
CDR3nt: TGCGCCAGCAGCCAAGGGGACAGGGGGGCAAAGAACACTGAAGCTTTCTTT
CDR3aa: CASSQGDRGAKNTEAFF

j_gene: TRBJ2-1
d_gene: .
v_gene: TRBV20-1
abundance: .
CDR3nt: TGCAGTGCTGGGGGCAACAATGAGCAGTTCTTC
CDR3aa: CSAGGNNEQFF

j_gene: TRBJ1-2
d_gene: TRBD1
v_gene: TRBV30
abundance: .
CDR3nt: TGTGCCTGGAGCCGGACAGGGGTCTATGGCTACACCTTC
CDR3aa: CAWSRTGVYGYTF

j_gene: TRBJ2-1
d_gene: TRBD1
v_gene: TRBV7-3
abundance: .
CDR3nt: TGTGCCAGCAGCTTACGCGAGACTCGCGTCAGGGGGGAGCAGTTCTTC
CDR3aa: CASSLRETRVRGEQFF

j_gene: TRBJ2-7
d_gene: TRBD1
v_gene: TRBV14
abundance: .
CDR3nt: TGTGCCAGCAGCCAATTGGACAGGGGGTCCTACGAGCAGTACTTC
CDR3aa: CASSQLDRGSYEQYF

j_gene: TRBJ2-3
d_gene: TRBD1
v_gene: TRBV18
abundance: .
CDR3nt: TGTGCCAGCACGGACAGGGAGACAGATACGCAGTATTTT
CDR3aa: CASTDRETDTQYF

j_gene: TRBJ2-7
d_gene: TRBD2
v_gene: TRBV29-1
abundance: .
CDR3nt: TGCAGCGCCACGCCTACTAGCGGGGTTAGCTACGAGCAGTACTTC
CDR3aa: CSATPTSGVSYEQYF

j_gene: TRBJ2-7
d_gene: .
v_gene: TRBV27
abundance: .
CDR3nt: TGTGCCAGCAGTTTGGTCCACAGAATGAGATACGAGCAGTACTTC
CDR3aa: CASSLVHRMRYEQYF

j_gene: TRBJ2-1
d_gene: .
v_gene: TRBV24-1
abundance: .
CDR3nt: TGTGCCACCAGTGACGCGGTCGGGGTCGGGGATTACAATGAGCAGTTCTTC
CDR3aa: CATSDAVGVGDYNEQFF

j_gene: TRBJ2-3
d_gene: .
v_gene: TRBV30
abundance: .
CDR3nt: TGTGCCTGGAGTGTGGCCGGGAATACGCAGTATTTT
CDR3aa: CAWSVAGNTQYF

j_gene: TRBJ2-1
d_gene: TRBD1
v_gene: TRBV6-6
abundance: once
CDR3nt: TGTGCCAGCGGACAGGGTGTGTTCTTC
CDR3aa: CASGQGVFF

j_gene: TRBJ1-5
d_gene: .
v_gene: TRBV11-2
abundance: .
CDR3nt: TGTGCCAGCAGCTTAGATAGGGGTCAGCCCCAGCATTTT
CDR3aa: CASSLDRGQPQHF

j_gene: TRBJ2-3
d_gene: TRBD1
v_gene: TRBV9
abundance: once
CDR3nt: TGTGCCAGCAGCGAAGAATTAGCAGGGGGTGTCACAGATACGCAGTATTTT
CDR3aa: CASSEELAGGVTDTQYF

j_gene: TRBJ1-5
d_gene: .
v_gene: TRBV15
abundance: .
CDR3nt: TGTGCCACCAGCAGAGAAGGCAGGGCTAAGCCCCAGCATTTT
CDR3aa: CATSREGRAKPQHF

j_gene: TRBJ2-7
d_gene: .
v_gene: TRBV7-2
abundance: .
CDR3nt: TGTGCCAGCAGCTTAGGTGGGCTAACCTACGAGCAGTACTTC
CDR3aa: CASSLGGLTYEQYF

j_gene: TRBJ2-7
d_gene: TRBD1
v_gene: TRBV6-2/TRBV6-3
abundance: .
CDR3nt: TGTGCCAGCAGTCGGACAGGGACTTCCTACGAGCAGTACTTC
CDR3aa: CASSRTGTSYEQYF